This T cell receptor beta chain is drawn from a study of blood T cell repertoires in COVID-19. Study summary: Spain, Italy and the United States supplied samples that represented acute and convalescent COVID-19. T cells, B-cell-depleted T cells, or PBMCs provided the cDNA or gDNA that served as material.

As handled by the study authors: For nucleated cells, counts were estimated from reference gene primer amplification. TCRdb keeps only in-frame clones here, not all; method: immunoSEQ multiplex PCR. The D gene and trimming were derived from the DNA, and the V and J assignments and clone size from that table. This table holds approximately 100,000 clones, 65% to 75% found once. The junction had 9 bases not matched to a gene; V was cut back by 3 bases and J by 6 bases. The V gene's germline CDR1 is LNHDA and CDR2 SQIVND (reference sequence). The CDR3 extends over 17 amino acids. The TCR sequence derives from a human donor with acute or convalescent COVID-19. The donor label of this sample is uncertain. The rearrangement links TRBV19 to TRBJ2-2, with TRBD1 identical over 11 bases. The sequenced sample consisted of peripheral blood. CDR3 amino acids: CASSIRDRGFGAGELFF. The DNA of the CDR3 is TGTGCCAGTAGTATCCGGGACAGGGGGTTTGGGGCCGGGGAGCTGTTTTTT.